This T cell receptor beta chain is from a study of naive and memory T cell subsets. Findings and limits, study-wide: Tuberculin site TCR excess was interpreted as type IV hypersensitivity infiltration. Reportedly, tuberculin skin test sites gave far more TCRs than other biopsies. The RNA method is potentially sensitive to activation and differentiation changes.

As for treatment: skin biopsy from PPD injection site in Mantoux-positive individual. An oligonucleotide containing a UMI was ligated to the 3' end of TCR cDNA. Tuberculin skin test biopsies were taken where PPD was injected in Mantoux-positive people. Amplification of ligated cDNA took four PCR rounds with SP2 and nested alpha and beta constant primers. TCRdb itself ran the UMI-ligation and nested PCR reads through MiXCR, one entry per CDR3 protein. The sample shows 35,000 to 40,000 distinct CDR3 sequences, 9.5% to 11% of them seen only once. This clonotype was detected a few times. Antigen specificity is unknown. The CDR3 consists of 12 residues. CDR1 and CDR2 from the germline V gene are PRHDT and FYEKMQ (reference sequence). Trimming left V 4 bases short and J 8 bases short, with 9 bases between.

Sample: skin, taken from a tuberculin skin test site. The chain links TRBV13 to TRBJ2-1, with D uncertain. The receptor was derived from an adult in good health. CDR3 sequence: CASSYLDHEQFF. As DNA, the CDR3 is TGTGCCAGCAGCTACCTCGACCATGAGCAGTTCTTC.